These 10 T cell receptor beta chains were all obtained from the same sample, sequenced in a study of T cells in Graves' hyperthyroidism and ophthalmopathy. TCR beta CDR3 sequences were amplified from RNA transcripts. The TCR CDR3 first-round RT-PCR relied on the HTBI primer set. Using its own MiXCR run on the multiplex PCR reads, TCRdb lists one record per CDR3 protein. The data show some 600,000 distinct CDR3 sequences, with over 11% seen just once and under 7% held by the top ten. Material: blood. These receptors were collected from a woman in her 30s with Graves' hyperthyroidism that later progressed to Graves' ophthalmopathy.

In this sample, this clonotype turned up many times. The chain combines TRBV7-2 with TRBJ2-7; TRBD1 or TRBD2 may be the D gene (5 bases each). Germline loops: CDR1 SGHTA, CDR2 FQGNSA. The CDR3 contains 14 residues. V lost 5 bases to trimming and J lost 2 bases, with 13 bases between them. The DNA for the CDR3 is TGTGCCAGCAGCCCCCGGGACCCGCCCTACGAGCAGTACTTC. Translating it yields CASSPRDPPYEQYF.

The sample holds many counts of this clonotype. The chain is built from TRBV19 and TRBJ1-4, with D possibly matching TRBD1 (6 bases). The CDR3 loop spans 13 amino acids. Germline V lookup: CDR1 LNHDA, CDR2 SQIVND (reference sequence). Trimming removed 7 bases at V and 5 bases at J, with 11 bases between. This CDR3 is CASTGARNEKLFF. DNA for the CDR3: TGTGCCAGTACGGGGGCAAGGAATGAAAAACTGTTTTTT.

This clonotype was detected many times. The chain combines TRBV7-9 with TRBJ2-5; D is perhaps TRBD1 (6 bases). V shed 8 bases and J shed 4 bases, with 11 bases lying between them. The CDR3 totals 12 residues. The germline gives CDR1 SEHNR, CDR2 FQNEAQ (reference sequence). CDR3 nucleotide sequence: TGTGCCAGCGGCAGGGGCGGAGAGACCCAGTACTTC. Amino acid sequence: CASGRGGETQYF.

This clonotype was seen at least ten times. This sequence joins TRBV7-2 and TRBJ1-2, with 8 bases identical to TRBD1. Looked up from germline, CDR1 is SGHTA and CDR2 is FQGNSA. J gave up 6 bases and V 5 bases, and 2 bases lay outside the gene matches. This CDR3 comprises 12 residues. The CDR3 region is CASSRQGNGYTF. In DNA, the CDR3 is TGTGCCAGCAGCCGACAGGGGAATGGCTACACCTTC.

As concerns this clonotype: This may stem from a read error, because a much larger clone lies one nucleotide away. This chain connects TRBV6-2 or TRBV6-3 to TRBJ1-6; D not resolved. Germline V gene data show CDR1 as MNHEY and CDR2 as SVGEGT. The CDR3 sequence is 16 residues long. Trimming shortened V by 0 bases and J by 10 bases, and 16 bases separated the two germline ends. This CDR3 is CASSYSARDDESPLHF. The CDR3 region has the DNA TGTGCCAGCAGTTACTCGGCCCGTGACGATGAGTCACCCCTCCACTTT.

The table lists this clonotype with a few counts. The rearrangement uses TRBV14 and TRBJ2-4; 8 bases fit TRBD1. The CDR3 extends over 12 amino acids. Germline V lookup: CDR1 SGHDN, CDR2 FVKESK. The V segment lost 5 bases and the J segment 13 bases; nucleotides outside the gene matches: 7. The DNA for the CDR3 is TGTGCCAGCAGCTTTCGGACAGGGTTACAGTACTTC. This gives the protein CASSFRTGLQYF.

This clonotype was detected ten times or more. This rearrangement joins TRBV27 to TRBJ2-1; D is unresolved. Trimming took off 0 bases at V and 5 bases at J, with 20 bases between the two ends. The CDR3 has 18 amino acids. Germline V gives CDR1 MNHEY, CDR2 SMNVEV (reference sequence). CDR3 residues: CASSLSVAPTTINNEQFF. The CDR3 bases are TGTGCCAGCAGTTTATCGGTGGCACCTACCACGATAAACAATGAGCAGTTCTTC.

This chain uses TRBV28 with TRBJ2-1; no firm D call. Germline loops: CDR1 MDHEN, CDR2 SYDVKM. The CDR3 length is 12 residues. V was shortened by 3 bases and J by 10 bases, with 10 bases between the two germline ends. CDR3 in amino acids: CASSFGFGEQFF. In DNA form, the CDR3 reads TGTGCCAGCAGTTTCGGTTTCGGAGAGCAGTTCTTC.

There are many counts of this clonotype. This chain connects TRBV6-1 to TRBJ1-6, with 10 bases identical to TRBD1. V gave up 7 bases and J gave up 8 bases; unmatched junction bases: 5. This CDR3 has 14 residues. The V gene's germline CDR1 is MNHNS and CDR2 SASEGT. This CDR3 reads CASTLGQGYSPLHF. The DNA for the CDR3 is TGTGCCAGCACGCTGGGACAGGGGTATTCACCCCTCCACTTT.

At least ten counts were recorded for this clonotype. V gene TRBV30 combines with J gene TRBJ1-1; D gene unclear. Germline lookup yields CDR1 GTSNPN and CDR2 SVGIG (reference sequence). There are 12 residues in the CDR3. V was cut by 3 bases and J by 0 bases, with 5 bases left in between. The CDR3 is CAWSGVNTEAFF. As DNA, the CDR3 is TGTGCCTGGAGCGGGGTGAACACTGAAGCTTTCTTT.